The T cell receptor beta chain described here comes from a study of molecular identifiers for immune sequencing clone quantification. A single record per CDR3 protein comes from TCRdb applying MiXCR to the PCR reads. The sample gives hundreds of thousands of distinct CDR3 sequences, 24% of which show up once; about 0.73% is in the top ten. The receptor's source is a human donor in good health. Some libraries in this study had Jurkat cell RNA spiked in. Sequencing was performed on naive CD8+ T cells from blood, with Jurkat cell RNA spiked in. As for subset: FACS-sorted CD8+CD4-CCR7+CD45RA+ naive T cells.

The CDR3 DNA reads as TGTGCCAGCAGTTTATCGTTCGCAGGGGGCCGCTACGAGCAGTACTTC. It is translated as CASSLSFAGGRYEQYF. The chain carries TRBV27 and TRBJ2-7; 8 bases agree with TRBD1. V dropped 0 bases and J dropped 3; count of bases not matched to a gene: 7. The CDR3 length is 16 residues. CDR1 MNHEY and CDR2 SMNVEV come from the germline V gene (reference sequence).